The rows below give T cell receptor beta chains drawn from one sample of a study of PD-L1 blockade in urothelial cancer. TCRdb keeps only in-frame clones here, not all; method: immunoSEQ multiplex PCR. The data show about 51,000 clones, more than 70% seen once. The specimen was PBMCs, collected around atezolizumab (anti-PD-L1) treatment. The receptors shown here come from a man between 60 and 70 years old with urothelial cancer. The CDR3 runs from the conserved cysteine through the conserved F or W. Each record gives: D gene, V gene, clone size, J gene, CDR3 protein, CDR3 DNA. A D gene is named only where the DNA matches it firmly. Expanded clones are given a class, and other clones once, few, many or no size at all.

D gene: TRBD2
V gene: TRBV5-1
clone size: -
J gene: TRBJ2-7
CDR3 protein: CASTQGLTQGYEQYF
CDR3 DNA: TGCGCCAGCACCCAGGGACTAACTCAGGGATACGAGCAGTACTTC

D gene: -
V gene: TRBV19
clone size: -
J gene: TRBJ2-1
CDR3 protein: CASSQKDYLLFF
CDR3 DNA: TGTGCCAGTAGCCAAAAGGACTACCTCCTGTTCTTC

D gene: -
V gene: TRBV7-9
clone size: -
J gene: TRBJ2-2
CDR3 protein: CASSLNLENTGELFF
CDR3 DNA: TGTGCCAGCAGCTTAAATCTAGAAAACACCGGGGAGCTGTTTTTT

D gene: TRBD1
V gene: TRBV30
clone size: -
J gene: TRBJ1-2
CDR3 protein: CAWSRGQGGYTF
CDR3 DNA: TGTGCCTGGAGCCGGGGACAGGGAGGCTACACCTTC

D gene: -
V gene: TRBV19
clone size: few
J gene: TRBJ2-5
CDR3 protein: CASSIIAGGGVETQYF
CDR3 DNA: TGTGCCAGTAGTATAATCGCGGGTGGAGGGGTCGAGACCCAGTACTTC

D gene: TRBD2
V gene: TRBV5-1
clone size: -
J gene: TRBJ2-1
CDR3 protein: CASSSSGRTHNEQFF
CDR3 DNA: TGCGCCAGCAGCTCTAGCGGGAGGACCCACAATGAGCAGTTCTTC

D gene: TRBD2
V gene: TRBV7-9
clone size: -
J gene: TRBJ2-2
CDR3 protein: CASSRFQGLAGGGGELFF
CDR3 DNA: TGTGCCAGCAGCCGCTTCCAGGGACTAGCGGGAGGAGGAGGGGAGCTGTTTTTT

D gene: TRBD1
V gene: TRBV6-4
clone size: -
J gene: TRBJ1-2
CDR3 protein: CASSHLPGQGAQDGYTF
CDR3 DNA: TGTGCCAGCAGTCACCTACCGGGACAGGGGGCGCAGGATGGCTACACCTTC

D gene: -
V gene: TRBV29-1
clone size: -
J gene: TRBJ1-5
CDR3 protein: CSYRSGDNQPQHF
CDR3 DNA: TGCAGCTATAGGTCCGGGGACAATCAGCCCCAGCATTTT

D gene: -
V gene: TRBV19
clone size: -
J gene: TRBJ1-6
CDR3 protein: CASSGSGGNNSPLHF
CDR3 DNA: TGTGCCAGTAGTGGCAGCGGGGGAAATAATTCACCCCTCCACTTT

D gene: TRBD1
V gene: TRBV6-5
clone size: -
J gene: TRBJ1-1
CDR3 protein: CASSQPYRGSTEAFF
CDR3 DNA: TGTGCCAGCAGCCAGCCCTACAGGGGGAGCACTGAAGCTTTCTTT

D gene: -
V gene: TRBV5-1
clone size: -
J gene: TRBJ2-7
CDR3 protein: CASSLEDGLLYEQYF
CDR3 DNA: TGCGCCAGCAGCTTGGAGGATGGACTCCTTTACGAGCAGTACTTC

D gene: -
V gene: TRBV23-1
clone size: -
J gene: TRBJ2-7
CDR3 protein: CASSHIIRDKAPYEQYF
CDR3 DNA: TGCGCCAGCAGTCACATAATTAGGGACAAAGCTCCCTACGAGCAGTACTTC

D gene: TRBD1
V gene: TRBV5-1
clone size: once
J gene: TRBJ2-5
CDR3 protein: CASSSDRGLRETQYF
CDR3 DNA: TGCGCCAGCAGTTCTGACAGGGGGCTTCGAGAGACCCAGTACTTC

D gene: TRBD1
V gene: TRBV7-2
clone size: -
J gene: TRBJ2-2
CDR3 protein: CASSPTGGHGELFF
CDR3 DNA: TGTGCCAGCAGCCCGACAGGGGGCCACGGGGAGCTGTTTTTT

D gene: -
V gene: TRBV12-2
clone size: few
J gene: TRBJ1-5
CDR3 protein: CASRLAAVSNQPQHF
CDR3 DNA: TGTGCAAGTCGCTTAGCGGCAGTCAGCAATCAGCCCCAGCATTTT